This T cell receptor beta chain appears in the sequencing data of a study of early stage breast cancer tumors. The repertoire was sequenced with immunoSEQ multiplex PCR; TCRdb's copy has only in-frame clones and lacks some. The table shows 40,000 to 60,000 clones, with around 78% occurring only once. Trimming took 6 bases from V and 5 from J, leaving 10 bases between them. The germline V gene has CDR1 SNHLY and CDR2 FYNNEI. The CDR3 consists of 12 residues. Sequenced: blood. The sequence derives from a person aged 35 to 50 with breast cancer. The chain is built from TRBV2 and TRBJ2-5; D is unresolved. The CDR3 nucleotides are TGTGCCAGCAGAACGGACGGGGAGACCCAGTACTTC. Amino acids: CASRTDGETQYF.